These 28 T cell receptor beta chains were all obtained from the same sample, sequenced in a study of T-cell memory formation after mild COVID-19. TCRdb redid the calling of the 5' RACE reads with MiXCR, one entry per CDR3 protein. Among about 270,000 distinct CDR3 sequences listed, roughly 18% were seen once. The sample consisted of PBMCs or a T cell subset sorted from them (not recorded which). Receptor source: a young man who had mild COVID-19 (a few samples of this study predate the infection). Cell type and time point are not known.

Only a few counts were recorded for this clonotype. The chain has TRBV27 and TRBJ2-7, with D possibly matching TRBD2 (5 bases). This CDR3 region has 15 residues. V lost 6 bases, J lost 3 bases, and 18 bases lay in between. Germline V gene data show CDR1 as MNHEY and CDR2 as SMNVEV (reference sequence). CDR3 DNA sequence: TGTGCCAGCAGCTTAGGCCCTGCGGGCCTCTACGAGCAGTACGTC. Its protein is CASSLGPAGLYEQYV.

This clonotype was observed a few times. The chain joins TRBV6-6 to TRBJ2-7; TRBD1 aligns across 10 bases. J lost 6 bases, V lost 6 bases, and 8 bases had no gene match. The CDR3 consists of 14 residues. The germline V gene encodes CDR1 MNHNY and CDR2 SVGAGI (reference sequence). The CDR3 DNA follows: TGTGCCAGCAGGTCCGGGACAGGGGCCGGCGAGCAGTACGTC. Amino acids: CASRSGTGAGEQYV.

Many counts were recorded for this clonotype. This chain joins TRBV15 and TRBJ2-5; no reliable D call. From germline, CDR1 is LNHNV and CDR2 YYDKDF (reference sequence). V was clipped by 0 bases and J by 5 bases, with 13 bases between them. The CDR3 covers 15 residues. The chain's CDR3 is CATSRDPMGGETQYF. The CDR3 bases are TGTGCCACCAGCAGAGACCCGATGGGTGGGGAGACCCAGTACTTC.

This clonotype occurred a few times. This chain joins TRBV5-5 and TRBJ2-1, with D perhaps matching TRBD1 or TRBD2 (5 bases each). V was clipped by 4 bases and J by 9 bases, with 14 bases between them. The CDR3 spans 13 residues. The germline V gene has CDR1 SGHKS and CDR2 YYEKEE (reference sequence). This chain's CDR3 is CASSIGTRAEQFF. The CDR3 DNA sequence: TGTGCCAGCAGCATAGGGACCCGCGCTGAGCAGTTCTTC.

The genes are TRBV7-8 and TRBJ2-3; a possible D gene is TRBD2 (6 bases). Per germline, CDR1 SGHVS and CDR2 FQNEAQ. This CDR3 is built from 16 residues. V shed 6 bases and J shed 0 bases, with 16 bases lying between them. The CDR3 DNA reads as TGTGCCAGCAGTCAAGGGAGGCTTCCTAGCACAGATACGCAGTATTTT. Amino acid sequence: CASSQGRLPSTDTQYF.

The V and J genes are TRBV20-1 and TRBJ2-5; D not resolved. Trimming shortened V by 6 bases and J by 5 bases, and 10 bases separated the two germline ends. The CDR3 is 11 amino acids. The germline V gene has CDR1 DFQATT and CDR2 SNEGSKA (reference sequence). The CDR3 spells CSAYTRETQYF. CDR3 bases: TGCAGTGCATACACCCGGGAGACCCAGTACTTC.

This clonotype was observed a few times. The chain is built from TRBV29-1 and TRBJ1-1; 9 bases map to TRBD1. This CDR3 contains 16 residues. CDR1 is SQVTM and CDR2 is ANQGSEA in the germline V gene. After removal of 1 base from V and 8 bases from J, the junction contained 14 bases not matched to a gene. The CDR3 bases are TGCAGCGTTGAAGGGCGGGGACAGGGTTATCTCCTAGAAGCTTTCTTT. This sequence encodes CSVEGRGQGYLLEAFF.

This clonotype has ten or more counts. The CDR3 spells CASSFGTLKADTQYF. Written as DNA, the CDR3 is TGCGCCAGCAGCTTCGGGACTCTTAAGGCAGATACGCAGTATTTT. V and J are TRBV5-1 and TRBJ2-3; TRBD2 might be the D (6 bases). Germline CDR1 and CDR2: SGHRS and YFSETQ. V was cut by 2 bases and J by 4 bases, with 14 bases left in between. This CDR3 is built from 15 residues.

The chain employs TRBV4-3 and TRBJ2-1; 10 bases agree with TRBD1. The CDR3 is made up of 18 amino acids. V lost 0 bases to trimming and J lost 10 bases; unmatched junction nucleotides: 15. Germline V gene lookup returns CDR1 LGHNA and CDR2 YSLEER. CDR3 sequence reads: CASSQEGPPRDRGEEQFF. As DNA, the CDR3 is TGCGCCAGCAGCCAAGAAGGGCCCCCCCGGGACAGGGGTGAGGAGCAGTTCTTC.

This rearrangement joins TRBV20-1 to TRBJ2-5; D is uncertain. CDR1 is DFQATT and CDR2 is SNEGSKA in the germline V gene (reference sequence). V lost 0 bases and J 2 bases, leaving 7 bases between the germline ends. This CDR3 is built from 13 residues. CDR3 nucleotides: TGCAGTGCTAGAGACGGGCAACAAGAGACCCAGTACTTC. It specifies CSARDGQQETQYF.

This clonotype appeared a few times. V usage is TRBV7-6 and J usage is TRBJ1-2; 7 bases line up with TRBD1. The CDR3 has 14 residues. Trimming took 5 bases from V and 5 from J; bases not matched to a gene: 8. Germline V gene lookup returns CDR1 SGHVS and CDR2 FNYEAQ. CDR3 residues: CASSATGTHYGYTF. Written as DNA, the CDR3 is TGTGCCAGCAGCGCGACAGGGACCCATTATGGCTACACCTTC. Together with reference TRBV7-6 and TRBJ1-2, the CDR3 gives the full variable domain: GAGVSQSPRYKVTKRGQDVALRCDPISGHVSLYWYRQALGQGPEFLTYFNYEAQQDKSGLPNDRFSAERPEGSISTLTIQRTEQRDSAMYRCASSATGTHYGYTFGSGTRLTVV.

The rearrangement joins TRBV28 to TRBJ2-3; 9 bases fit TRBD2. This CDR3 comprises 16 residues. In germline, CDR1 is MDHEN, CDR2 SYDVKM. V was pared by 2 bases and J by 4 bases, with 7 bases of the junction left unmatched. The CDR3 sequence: CASSLQAGGGADTQYF. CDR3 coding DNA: TGTGCCAGCAGTTTACAAGCGGGGGGCGGCGCAGATACGCAGTATTTT. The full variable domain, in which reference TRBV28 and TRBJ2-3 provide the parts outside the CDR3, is DVKVTQSSRYLVKRTGEKVFLECVQDMDHENMFWYRQDPGLGLRLIYFSYDVKMKEKGDIPEGYSVSREKKERFSLILESASTNQTSMYLCASSLQAGGGADTQYFGPGTRLTVL.

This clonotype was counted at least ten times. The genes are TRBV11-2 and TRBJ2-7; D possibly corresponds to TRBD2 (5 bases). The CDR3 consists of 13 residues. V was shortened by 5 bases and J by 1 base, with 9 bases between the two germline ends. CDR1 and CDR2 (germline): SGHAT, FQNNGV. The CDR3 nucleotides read TGTGCCAGCAGCCTCCGAGGGTCCTACGAGCAGTACTTC. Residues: CASSLRGSYEQYF.

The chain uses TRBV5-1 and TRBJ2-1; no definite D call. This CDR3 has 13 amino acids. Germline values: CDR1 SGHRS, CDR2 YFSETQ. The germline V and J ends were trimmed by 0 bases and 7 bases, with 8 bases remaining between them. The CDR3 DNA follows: TGCGCCAGCAGCTTGGGGGGTTTGAATGAGCAGTTCTTC. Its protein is CASSLGGLNEQFF.

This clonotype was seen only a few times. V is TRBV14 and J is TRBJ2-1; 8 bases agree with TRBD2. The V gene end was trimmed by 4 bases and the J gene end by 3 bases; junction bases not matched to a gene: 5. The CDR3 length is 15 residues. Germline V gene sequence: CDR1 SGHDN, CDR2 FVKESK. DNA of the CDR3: TGTGCCAGCAGCCGAGGTAGCGGGGACTACAATGAGCAGTTCTTC. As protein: CASSRGSGDYNEQFF.

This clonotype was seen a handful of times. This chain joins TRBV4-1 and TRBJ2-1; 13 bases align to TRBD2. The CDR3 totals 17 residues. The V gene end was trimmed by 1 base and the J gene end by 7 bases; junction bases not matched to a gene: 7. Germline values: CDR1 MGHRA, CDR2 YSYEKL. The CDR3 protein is CASSQVPGLAGLNEQFF. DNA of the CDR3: TGCGCCAGCAGCCAAGTCCCGGGACTAGCGGGGTTAAATGAGCAGTTCTTC.

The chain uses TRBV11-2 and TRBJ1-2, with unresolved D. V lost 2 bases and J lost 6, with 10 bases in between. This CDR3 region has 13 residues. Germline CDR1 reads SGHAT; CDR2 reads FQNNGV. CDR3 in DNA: TGTGCCAGCAGCTTATATGGGGTCGATGGCTACACCTTC. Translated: CASSLYGVDGYTF.

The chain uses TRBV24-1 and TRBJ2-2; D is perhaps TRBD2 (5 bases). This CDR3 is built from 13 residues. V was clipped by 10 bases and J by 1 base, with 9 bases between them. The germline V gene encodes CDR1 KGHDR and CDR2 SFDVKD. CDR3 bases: TGTGCCACGGAGGCAGGGAACACCGGGGAGCTGTTTTTT. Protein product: CATEAGNTGELFF.

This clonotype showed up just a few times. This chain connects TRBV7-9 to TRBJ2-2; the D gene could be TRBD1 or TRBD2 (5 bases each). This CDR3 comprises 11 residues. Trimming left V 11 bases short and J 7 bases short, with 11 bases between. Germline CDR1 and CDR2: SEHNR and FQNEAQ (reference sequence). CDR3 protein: CAFRERGELFF. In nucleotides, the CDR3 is TGTGCCTTCAGGGAGCGCGGGGAGCTGTTTTTT.

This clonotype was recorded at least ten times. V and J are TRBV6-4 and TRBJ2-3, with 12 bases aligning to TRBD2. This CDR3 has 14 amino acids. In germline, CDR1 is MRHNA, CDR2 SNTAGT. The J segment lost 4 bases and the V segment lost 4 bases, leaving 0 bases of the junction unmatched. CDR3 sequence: CASSASGGADTQYF. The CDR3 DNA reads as TGTGCCAGCAGTGCTAGCGGGGGGGCAGATACGCAGTATTTT.

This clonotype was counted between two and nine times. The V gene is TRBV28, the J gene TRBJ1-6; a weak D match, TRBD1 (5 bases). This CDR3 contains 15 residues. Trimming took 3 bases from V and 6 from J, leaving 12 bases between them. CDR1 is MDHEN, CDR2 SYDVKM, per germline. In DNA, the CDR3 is TGTGCCAGCAGTTTTCCGGGACTTACTAATTCACCCCTCCACTTT. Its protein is CASSFPGLTNSPLHF.

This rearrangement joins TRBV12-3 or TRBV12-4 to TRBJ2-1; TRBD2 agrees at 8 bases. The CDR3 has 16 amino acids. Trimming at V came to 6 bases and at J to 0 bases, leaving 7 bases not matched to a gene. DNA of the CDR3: TGTGCCAGCAGCCCCGGGGGGGCGGGCTCCTACAATGAGCAGTTCTTC. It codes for CASSPGGAGSYNEQFF.

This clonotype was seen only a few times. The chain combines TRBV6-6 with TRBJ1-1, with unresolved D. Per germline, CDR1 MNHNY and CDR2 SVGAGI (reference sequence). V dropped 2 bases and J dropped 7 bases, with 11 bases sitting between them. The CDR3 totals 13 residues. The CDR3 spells CASSYVLAVEAFF. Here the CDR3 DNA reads TGTGCCAGCAGTTACGTGTTGGCAGTTGAAGCTTTCTTT.

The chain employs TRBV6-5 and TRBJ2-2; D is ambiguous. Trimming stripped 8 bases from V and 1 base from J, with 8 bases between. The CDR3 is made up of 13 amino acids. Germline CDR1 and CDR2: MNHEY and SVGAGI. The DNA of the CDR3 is TGTGCCAGCGGACGTCAGAACACCGGGGAGCTGTTTTTT. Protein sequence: CASGRQNTGELFF.

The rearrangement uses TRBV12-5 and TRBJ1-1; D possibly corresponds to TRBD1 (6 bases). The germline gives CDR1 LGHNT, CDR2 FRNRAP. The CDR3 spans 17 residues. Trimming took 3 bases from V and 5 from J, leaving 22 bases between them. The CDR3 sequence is CASGFEVVGGSGTEAFF. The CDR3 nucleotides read TGTGCTAGTGGTTTCGAGGTAGTGGGGGGCTCGGGTACTGAAGCTTTCTTT.

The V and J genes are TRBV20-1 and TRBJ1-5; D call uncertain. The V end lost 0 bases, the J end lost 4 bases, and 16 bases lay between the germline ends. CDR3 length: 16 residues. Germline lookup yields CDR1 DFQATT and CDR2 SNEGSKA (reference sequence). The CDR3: CSARDREKARNQPQHF. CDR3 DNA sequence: TGCAGTGCTAGAGATCGGGAGAAAGCGAGGAATCAGCCCCAGCATTTT.

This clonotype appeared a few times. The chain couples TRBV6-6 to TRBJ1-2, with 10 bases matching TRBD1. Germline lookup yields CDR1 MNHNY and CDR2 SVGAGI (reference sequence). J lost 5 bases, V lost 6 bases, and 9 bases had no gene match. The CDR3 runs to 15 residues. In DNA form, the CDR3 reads TGTGCCAGCAGCGAAAAGGACAGGGGGGTTTATGGCTACACCTTC. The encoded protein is CASSEKDRGVYGYTF.

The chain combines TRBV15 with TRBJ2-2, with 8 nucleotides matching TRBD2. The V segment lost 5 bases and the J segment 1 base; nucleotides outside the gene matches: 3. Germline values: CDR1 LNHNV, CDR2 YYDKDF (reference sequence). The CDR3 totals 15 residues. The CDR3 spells CATSASGLNTGELFF. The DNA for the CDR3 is TGTGCCACCAGCGCTAGCGGGCTGAACACCGGGGAGCTGTTTTTT.